The 11 T cell receptor beta chains below come from one sample, sequenced in a study of blood T cell repertoires in COVID-19. Generated by immunoSEQ multiplex PCR, the TCRdb table keeps only in-frame clones and is missing some. The sample lists about 190,000 clones, roughly 80% seen once, with roughly 3% in the top ten. Sequencing input: PBMCs or T cells enriched from blood (not recorded which). These receptors came from a woman under 40 who had recovered from COVID-19.

The chain employs TRBV28 and TRBJ1-2; D is unclear. This CDR3 is built from 13 residues. Trimming cost V 5 bases and J 4 bases, with 11 bases left between them. Germline loops: CDR1 MDHEN, CDR2 SYDVKM. This CDR3 reads CASSAGTIYGYTF. The CDR3, as DNA: TGTGCCAGCAGTGCAGGTACCATCTATGGCTACACCTTC.

Only a few counts were recorded for this clone. The chain employs TRBV9 and TRBJ1-2, with a tentative D call TRBD1 (5 bases). CDR1 and CDR2 from the germline V gene are SGDLS and YYNGEE. This CDR3 has 14 residues. Trimming removed 4 bases from V and 4 bases from J, with 14 bases in between. The CDR3 loop reads CASSPATGAYGYTF. Written as DNA, the CDR3 is TGTGCCAGCAGCCCCGCAACAGGAGCCTATGGCTACACCTTC.

The CDR3 DNA reads TGTGCCAGCAGCTTAGGCTGGAAAGGTAGCGGGGGTCCGAACACCGGGGAGCTGTTTTTT. It translates to CASSLGWKGSGGPNTGELFF. The chain carries TRBV13 and TRBJ2-2; TRBD2 matches 9 bases. V lost 0 bases and J lost 0; bases outside the gene matches: 11. CDR3 length: 20 amino acids. The germline V gene encodes CDR1 PRHDT and CDR2 FYEKMQ (reference sequence).

The CDR3 DNA reads TGCGCCAGCAGCTCGGGACAGGGGGCCAGCTATGGCTACACCTTC. Protein sequence: CASSSGQGASYGYTF. J is TRBJ1-2 and V is TRBV5-1; 12 nucleotides align to TRBD1. CDR3 length: 15 residues. J lost 4 bases, V lost 3 bases, and 4 bases had no gene match. CDR1 is SGHRS, CDR2 YFSETQ, per germline.

J is TRBJ2-3 and V is TRBV28, with 7 bases matching TRBD1. V trimming: 2 bases; J trimming: 2 bases; junction bases outside the gene matches: 1. From germline, CDR1 is MDHEN and CDR2 SYDVKM. The CDR3 loop spans 14 amino acids. CDR3 region: CASSLGQATDTQYF. CDR3 bases: TGTGCCAGCAGTTTAGGACAGGCCACAGATACGCAGTATTTT.

As concerns this clone: An end of the junction does not agree with germline; a read error may underlie this. V and J are TRBV7-9 and TRBJ1-2, with D hard to call. CDR1 is SEHNR, CDR2 FQNEAQ, per germline (reference sequence). This CDR3 comprises 12 residues. CDR3 protein: CASSVEGLMLSF. The CDR3 DNA is TGTGCCAGCAGCGTGGAGGGTCTGATGTTGTCCTTC. The entire variable domain, with the rest obtained from reference TRBV7-9 and TRBJ1-2, is as follows: DTGVSQNPRHKITKRGQNVTFRCDPISEHNRLYWYRQTLGQGPEFLTYFQNEAQLEKSRLLSDRFSAERPKGSFSTLEIQRTEQGDSAMYLCASSVEGLMLSFGSGTRLTVV.

The chain uses TRBV2 and TRBJ2-5, with D possibly matching TRBD2 (6 bases). CDR1 and CDR2 (germline): SNHLY, FYNNEI. CDR3 size: 15 residues. The V gene lost 5 bases and the J gene lost 5 bases, with 18 bases spanning the gap. The CDR3: CASSPSGLLRETQYF. The CDR3 nucleotides are TGTGCCAGCAGTCCCTCGGGACTTCTTAGGGAGACCCAGTACTTC.

V usage is TRBV19 and J usage is TRBJ1-1; 9 bases match TRBD1. The length of the CDR3 is 16 residues. The V segment lost 5 bases and the J segment 1 base; nucleotides outside the gene matches: 8. CDR1 and CDR2 (germline): LNHDA, SQIVND (reference sequence). CDR3 loop: CASSSPTGGRNTEAFF. The CDR3 region has the DNA TGTGCCAGTAGTTCTCCGACAGGGGGTAGGAACACTGAAGCTTTCTTT.

The J gene is TRBJ1-1, the V gene TRBV10-3, with TRBD1 identical over 8 bases. Germline loops: CDR1 ENHRY, CDR2 SYGVKD. V dropped 4 bases and J dropped 3; count of bases not matched to a gene: 13. The CDR3 loop spans 17 amino acids. The CDR3 bases are TGTGCCATCAGTGCCGGGACAGGAAAATCGGAGCACACTGAAGCTTTCTTT. It translates to CAISAGTGKSEHTEAFF.

The chain couples TRBV6-1 to TRBJ2-5; no clear D. The germline V gene has CDR1 MNHNS and CDR2 SASEGT. Trimming removed 1 base at V and 7 bases at J, with 10 bases between. There are 13 residues in the CDR3. CDR3 sequence (DNA): TGTGCCAGCAGTGAAGGCCAATCGGGGACCCAGTACTTC. The encoded protein is CASSEGQSGTQYF.

This chain connects TRBV9 to TRBJ1-4, with a possible D match to TRBD1 (6 bases). V shed 1 base and J shed 5 bases, with 24 bases lying between them. Germline V gene data show CDR1 as SGDLS and CDR2 as YYNGEE. The CDR3 sequence is 19 residues long. The CDR3 sequence is CASSVRTASHEANNEKLFF. For the CDR3, the DNA is TGTGCCAGCAGCGTACGGACAGCCTCTCATGAAGCCAACAATGAAAAACTGTTTTTT.